The 9 T cell receptor beta chains presented below share a single source sample, sequenced in a study of T cells in Graves' hyperthyroidism and ophthalmopathy. Template material for amplifying TCR beta CDR3 regions consisted of RNA transcripts. The HTBI primer set was used in a first-round RT-PCR of the TCR CDR3. Using its own MiXCR run on the multiplex PCR reads, TCRdb lists one record per CDR3 protein. The sample includes a few hundred thousand distinct CDR3 sequences, over 15% of them seen just once. Source material: blood. The receptor set was obtained from a woman aged 18-29 years with Graves' hyperthyroidism.

This clonotype has ten or more counts. For the CDR3, the DNA is TGCAGTGCACCGACAGGGTGGGGCAATCAGCCCCAGCATTTT. Translated, it gives CSAPTGWGNQPQHF. V and J are TRBV20-1 and TRBJ1-5, with TRBD1 matching 7 bases. With V trimmed by 6 bases and J by 2 bases, 7 bases remained unmatched. This CDR3 is 14 amino acids long. Germline V gives CDR1 DFQATT, CDR2 SNEGSKA (reference sequence).

The chain carries TRBV29-1 and TRBJ1-5; no clear D gene. V shed 4 bases and J shed 6 bases, with 10 bases lying between them. The CDR3 length is 12 residues. Per germline, CDR1 SQVTM and CDR2 ANQGSEA. The CDR3: CSVAGPGQPQHF. DNA for the CDR3: TGCAGCGTTGCCGGACCCGGTCAGCCCCAGCATTTT.

This clonotype was counted ten times or more. V usage is TRBV5-1 and J usage is TRBJ1-2, with TRBD1 matching 8 bases. The germline V gene encodes CDR1 SGHRS and CDR2 YFSETQ. After removal of 0 bases from V and 6 bases from J, the junction contained 10 bases not matched to a gene. There are 16 residues in the CDR3. The CDR3 DNA reads as TGCGCCAGCAGCTTGGGGTCCTCGGGACAGGCTCATGGCTACACCTTC. It encodes CASSLGSSGQAHGYTF.

The chain has TRBV20-1 and TRBJ2-5; no clear D gene. This CDR3 spans 14 amino acids. Germline CDR1 is DFQATT and CDR2 is SNEGSKA (reference sequence). V was trimmed by 0 bases and J by 5 bases, leaving 13 bases between them. The CDR3 nucleotides are TGCAGTGCTAGAGAATGGGCTAGTCAGGAGACCCAGTACTTC. This sequence encodes CSAREWASQETQYF.

The chain employs TRBV27 and TRBJ1-2, with unresolved D. V lost 5 bases to trimming and J lost 4 bases, with 17 bases between them. Germline loops: CDR1 MNHEY, CDR2 SMNVEV (reference sequence). The CDR3 extends over 15 amino acids. DNA for the CDR3: TGTGCCAGCAGTATGGAGCTCGGGCCTGTCTATGGCTACACCTTC. Its translation: CASSMELGPVYGYTF.

There are many counts of this clonotype. The genes are TRBV6-1 and TRBJ1-5; 10 positions match TRBD1. V lost 6 bases, J lost 1 base, and 3 bases stayed unmatched. Germline V gives CDR1 MNHNS, CDR2 SASEGT. The CDR3 runs to 15 residues. In DNA, the CDR3 is TGTGCCAGCAGCCCGGGACAGGGGAGCAATCAGCCCCAGCATTTT. This translates into CASSPGQGSNQPQHF.

This clonotype appeared many times. The chain carries TRBV25-1 and TRBJ1-2; D is perhaps TRBD1 (5 bases). The CDR3 is made up of 12 amino acids. CDR1 MGHDK and CDR2 SYGVNS come from the germline V gene. Trimming pared 6 bases from V and 5 bases from J, leaving 10 bases between. CDR3 loop: CASRRDSYGYTF. Here the CDR3 DNA reads TGTGCCAGCAGGAGGGACTCTTATGGCTACACCTTC.

This clonotype showed up many times. The chain is built from TRBV5-1 and TRBJ1-2; the D is unclear. Germline CDR1 SGHRS, CDR2 YFSETQ. V was clipped by 4 bases and J by 4 bases, with 14 bases between them. The CDR3 spans 14 residues. The CDR3 spells CASSSDSILYGYTF. CDR3 coding DNA: TGCGCCAGCAGCAGTGACTCAATCCTCTATGGCTACACCTTC.

In the case of this clonotype: The junction does not match germline at one end; this may be a read error. V is TRBV12-3 or TRBV12-4 and J is TRBJ1-2; D is possibly TRBD1 (5 bases). The CDR3 is 12 residues long. The CDR3 loop reads CASSLELGQALF. CDR3 nucleotide sequence: TGTGCCAGCAGTTTAGAGTTGGGGCAGGCTCTCTTC.